A selection of T cell receptor beta chains follows, all from one sample in a study of human T cells and chemical hapten exposure. TCRdb re-analysed the RACE reads in MiXCR, keeping a single row per CDR3 protein. The table records 75,000 to 100,000 distinct CDR3 sequences, about 8.6% of them present only once. Sequencing input: whole blood. The receptor source for this set is a female donor in good health. Some clones in this sample may be carry-over from other donors' samples. Each CDR3 is given with its conserved first and last residue. Each record gives: V gene, J gene, D gene, clone size, CDR3 protein, CDR3 DNA. The D gene is left open where the match is weak. Only part of the rows carry a size: once, few, many, or a class if the clone is expanded.

V gene: TRBV6-5; J gene: TRBJ2-4; D gene: .; clone size: .; CDR3 protein: CASSYSGTKNIQYF; CDR3 DNA: TGTGCCAGCAGTTACTCAGGAACCAAAAACATTCAGTACTTC
V gene: TRBV27; J gene: TRBJ1-2; D gene: .; clone size: .; CDR3 protein: CASTSVGLGRDYGYTF; CDR3 DNA: TGTGCCAGCACCTCCGTAGGTCTAGGGAGGGACTATGGCTACACCTTC
V gene: TRBV25-1; J gene: TRBJ2-1; D gene: TRBD1; clone size: .; CDR3 protein: CASSTTTGARYNEQFF; CDR3 DNA: TGTGCCAGCAGTACTACGACAGGGGCGCGTTACAATGAGCAGTTCTTC
V gene: TRBV12-3/TRBV12-4; J gene: TRBJ2-7; D gene: .; clone size: few; CDR3 protein: CASSSDLSSYEQYF; CDR3 DNA: TGTGCCAGCAGTTCAGACTTGAGCTCCTACGAGCAGTACTTC
V gene: TRBV9; J gene: TRBJ2-7; D gene: .; clone size: many; CDR3 protein: CASSSRDFSYEQYF; CDR3 DNA: TGTGCCAGCAGCTCCCGGGACTTCTCCTACGAGCAGTACTTC
V gene: TRBV28; J gene: TRBJ2-2; D gene: .; clone size: .; CDR3 protein: CASSLGRATGELFF; CDR3 DNA: TGTGCCAGCAGTTTAGGCAGGGCCACCGGGGAGCTGTTTTTT
V gene: TRBV29-1; J gene: TRBJ2-7; D gene: TRBD2; clone size: .; CDR3 protein: CSALAGAKNEQYF; CDR3 DNA: TGCAGCGCATTAGCGGGAGCAAAGAACGAGCAGTACTTC
V gene: TRBV5-1; J gene: TRBJ2-3; D gene: TRBD1; clone size: .; CDR3 protein: CASSFGQGPDTQYF; CDR3 DNA: TGCGCCAGCAGCTTCGGACAGGGGCCAGATACGCAGTATTTT
V gene: TRBV12-3/TRBV12-4; J gene: TRBJ2-1; D gene: .; clone size: .; CDR3 protein: CASSWYVEQFF; CDR3 DNA: TGTGCCAGCAGTTGGTACGTTGAGCAGTTCTTC
V gene: TRBV20-1; J gene: TRBJ1-6; D gene: TRBD1; clone size: few; CDR3 protein: CSARIRGSSYNSPLHF; CDR3 DNA: TGCAGTGCTAGGATCAGGGGGAGCTCCTATAATTCACCCCTCCACTTT
V gene: TRBV27; J gene: TRBJ2-5; D gene: .; clone size: many; CDR3 protein: CASSRNRGPGQETQYF; CDR3 DNA: TGTGCCAGCAGCCGGAACCGGGGGCCAGGCCAAGAGACCCAGTACTTC
V gene: TRBV7-9; J gene: TRBJ1-2; D gene: TRBD1; clone size: .; CDR3 protein: CASSLPQGSYGYTF; CDR3 DNA: TGTGCCAGCAGCCTCCCACAGGGGTCCTATGGCTACACCTTC
V gene: TRBV12-3/TRBV12-4; J gene: TRBJ1-1; D gene: .; clone size: few; CDR3 protein: CASSLDAGLNTEAFF; CDR3 DNA: TGTGCCAGCAGTTTAGATGCAGGGCTGAACACTGAAGCTTTCTTT
V gene: TRBV29-1; J gene: TRBJ1-1; D gene: .; clone size: many; CDR3 protein: CSGLTDMNTEAFF; CDR3 DNA: TGCAGCGGCTTAACTGACATGAACACTGAAGCTTTCTTT
V gene: TRBV6-2/TRBV6-3; J gene: TRBJ2-7; D gene: TRBD1; clone size: few; CDR3 protein: CASSPDRRYYEQYF; CDR3 DNA: TGTGCCAGCAGTCCGGACAGGCGATATTACGAGCAGTACTTC
V gene: TRBV6-5; J gene: TRBJ2-1; D gene: .; clone size: many; CDR3 protein: CASSTGGLGRNEQFF; CDR3 DNA: TGTGCCAGCAGTACCGGCGGTTTAGGGAGAAATGAGCAGTTCTTC
V gene: TRBV7-9; J gene: TRBJ2-3; D gene: .; clone size: many; CDR3 protein: CASSFLAGGGGTQYF; CDR3 DNA: TGTGCCAGCAGCTTTTTAGCCGGGGGAGGAGGTACGCAGTATTTT
V gene: TRBV3-1; J gene: TRBJ2-2; D gene: .; clone size: .; CDR3 protein: CASSLSGQLTGELFF; CDR3 DNA: TGTGCCAGCAGCCTATCGGGACAACTCACCGGGGAGCTGTTTTTT
V gene: TRBV28; J gene: TRBJ1-1; D gene: .; clone size: .; CDR3 protein: CASSLLGPSEVAFF; CDR3 DNA: TGTGCCAGCAGTTTATTAGGTCCCTCGGAAGTAGCTTTCTTT
V gene: TRBV12-3/TRBV12-4; J gene: TRBJ1-1; D gene: TRBD1; clone size: few; CDR3 protein: CASSLRGQGRSEAFF; CDR3 DNA: TGTGCCAGCAGTTTACGGGGACAGGGTAGATCTGAAGCTTTCTTT
V gene: TRBV28; J gene: TRBJ2-1; D gene: TRBD2; clone size: many; CDR3 protein: CASSTPSGGSYNEQFF; CDR3 DNA: TGTGCCAGCAGTACCCCTAGCGGGGGCTCCTACAATGAGCAGTTCTTC
V gene: TRBV20-1; J gene: TRBJ2-7; D gene: .; clone size: .; CDR3 protein: CSDNRIPPYEQYF; CDR3 DNA: TGCAGTGATAATAGAATTCCCCCCTACGAGCAGTACTTC
V gene: TRBV7-2; J gene: TRBJ2-5; D gene: TRBD2; clone size: many; CDR3 protein: CASSLATSGSQGEETQYF; CDR3 DNA: TGTGCCAGCAGCTTAGCGACTAGCGGGAGTCAAGGGGAGGAGACCCAGTACTTC
V gene: TRBV7-9; J gene: TRBJ1-5; D gene: .; clone size: many; CDR3 protein: CALRARDSNQPQHF; CDR3 DNA: TGTGCCCTACGAGCACGCGATAGCAATCAGCCCCAGCATTTT
V gene: TRBV14; J gene: TRBJ1-6; D gene: TRBD1; clone size: many; CDR3 protein: CASSQERGQGYNSPLHF; CDR3 DNA: TGTGCCAGCAGCCAAGAAAGGGGACAGGGATATAATTCACCCCTCCACTTT
V gene: TRBV19; J gene: TRBJ1-5; D gene: .; clone size: .; CDR3 protein: CASGLRVGGDQPQHF; CDR3 DNA: TGTGCCAGTGGCCTGAGAGTGGGAGGCGATCAGCCCCAGCATTTT
V gene: TRBV25-1; J gene: TRBJ2-1; D gene: TRBD2; clone size: few; CDR3 protein: CASRGERVFDEQFF; CDR3 DNA: TGTGCCAGTCGGGGGGAGAGGGTTTTCGATGAGCAGTTCTTC
V gene: TRBV20-1; J gene: TRBJ2-3; D gene: .; clone size: many; CDR3 protein: CSASDQLDTQYF; CDR3 DNA: TGCAGTGCTTCCGACCAGTTAGATACGCAGTATTTT
V gene: TRBV7-2; J gene: TRBJ2-1; D gene: TRBD1; clone size: .; CDR3 protein: CASSWTGTGGGNNEQFF; CDR3 DNA: TGTGCCAGCAGCTGGACCGGGACAGGGGGCGGGAACAATGAGCAGTTCTTC
V gene: TRBV9; J gene: TRBJ2-3; D gene: TRBD1; clone size: .; CDR3 protein: CASSFYRGPTDTQYF; CDR3 DNA: TGTGCCAGCAGCTTCTACAGGGGGCCCACAGATACGCAGTATTTT
V gene: TRBV28; J gene: TRBJ2-7; D gene: .; clone size: many; CDR3 protein: CASSLSHAAPYEQYF; CDR3 DNA: TGTGCCAGCAGTTTATCCCACGCCGCCCCATACGAGCAGTACTTC
V gene: TRBV3-1; J gene: TRBJ2-1; D gene: .; clone size: few; CDR3 protein: CASSQDLGGSPYNEQFF; CDR3 DNA: TGTGCCAGCAGCCAAGATCTTGGAGGGAGCCCCTACAATGAGCAGTTCTTC
V gene: TRBV14; J gene: TRBJ2-3; D gene: .; clone size: .; CDR3 protein: CASSPNSGGSSTDTQYF; CDR3 DNA: TGTGCCAGCAGCCCGAATAGCGGAGGCTCTAGCACAGATACGCAGTATTTT
V gene: TRBV28; J gene: TRBJ2-5; D gene: TRBD1; clone size: .; CDR3 protein: CASSPGTALETQYF; CDR3 DNA: TGTGCCAGCTCCCCAGGGACAGCCCTAGAGACCCAGTACTTC
V gene: TRBV4-1; J gene: TRBJ2-3; D gene: TRBD2; clone size: few; CDR3 protein: CASSQGSAPSGEYSTDTQYF; CDR3 DNA: TGCGCCAGCAGCCAAGGATCGGCCCCTAGCGGGGAATATAGCACAGATACGCAGTATTTT
V gene: TRBV11-2; J gene: TRBJ2-1; D gene: .; clone size: .; CDR3 protein: CASSLDPGAWTYNEQFF; CDR3 DNA: TGTGCCAGCAGCTTAGATCCAGGGGCATGGACCTACAATGAGCAGTTCTTC
V gene: TRBV4-2; J gene: TRBJ2-1; D gene: .; clone size: few; CDR3 protein: CASSQAWGDSLSEQFF; CDR3 DNA: TGTGCCAGCAGCCAAGCATGGGGGGACAGCCTTAGTGAGCAGTTCTTC
V gene: TRBV11-2; J gene: TRBJ2-3; D gene: TRBD1; clone size: .; CDR3 protein: CASYADDRELFSTDTQYF; CDR3 DNA: TGTGCCAGTTACGCCGACGACAGGGAGCTATTTAGCACAGATACGCAGTATTTT
V gene: TRBV6-4; J gene: TRBJ2-2; D gene: TRBD2; clone size: few; CDR3 protein: CASQWTRGTGELFF; CDR3 DNA: TGTGCCAGCCAGTGGACTAGAGGCACCGGGGAGCTGTTTTTT
V gene: TRBV20-1; J gene: TRBJ2-3; D gene: TRBD2; clone size: .; CDR3 protein: CSARGLASTDTQYF; CDR3 DNA: TGCAGTGCTAGGGGACTAGCGAGCACAGATACGCAGTATTTT
V gene: TRBV5-1; J gene: TRBJ2-1; D gene: TRBD2; clone size: .; CDR3 protein: CARGRGGSLDEQFF; CDR3 DNA: TGCGCCCGCGGGCGGGGCGGGAGTCTTGATGAGCAGTTCTTC
V gene: TRBV9; J gene: TRBJ2-1; D gene: TRBD1; clone size: few; CDR3 protein: CASSVTGVRYNEQFF; CDR3 DNA: TGTGCCAGCAGCGTCACAGGGGTTAGGTACAATGAGCAGTTCTTC
V gene: TRBV27; J gene: TRBJ2-7; D gene: .; clone size: few; CDR3 protein: CASTLGPSYEQYF; CDR3 DNA: TGTGCCAGCACTCTGGGGCCTTCCTACGAGCAGTACTTC
V gene: TRBV4-1; J gene: TRBJ2-5; D gene: .; clone size: .; CDR3 protein: CASSQTIRARREETQYF; CDR3 DNA: TGCGCCAGCAGCCAGACCATAAGGGCCCGAAGGGAAGAGACCCAGTACTTC
V gene: TRBV3-1; J gene: TRBJ2-1; D gene: TRBD1; clone size: few; CDR3 protein: CASSRGTGGWDEQFF; CDR3 DNA: TGTGCCAGCAGCCGAGGGACAGGGGGTTGGGATGAGCAGTTCTTC
V gene: TRBV11-2; J gene: TRBJ2-5; D gene: TRBD2; clone size: .; CDR3 protein: CASSSLAIAGSKETQYF; CDR3 DNA: TGTGCCAGCAGCTCCCTGGCCATAGCGGGAAGCAAAGAGACCCAGTACTTC
V gene: TRBV6-4; J gene: TRBJ2-6; D gene: .; clone size: many; CDR3 protein: CASSEEHSGANVLTF; CDR3 DNA: TGTGCCAGCAGTGAGGAACACTCTGGGGCCAACGTCCTGACTTTC
V gene: TRBV5-1; J gene: TRBJ2-1; D gene: TRBD2; clone size: few; CDR3 protein: CASSWGKTSGRSDEQFF; CDR3 DNA: TGCGCCAGCAGCTGGGGTAAAACTAGCGGGAGAAGCGATGAGCAGTTCTTC
V gene: TRBV20-1; J gene: TRBJ1-6; D gene: .; clone size: few; CDR3 protein: CSARGDGEVNSPLHF; CDR3 DNA: TGCAGTGCTAGAGGGGACGGAGAGGTTAATTCACCCCTCCACTTT
V gene: TRBV10-3; J gene: TRBJ2-3; D gene: TRBD2; clone size: many; CDR3 protein: CAIRLAGATDTQYF; CDR3 DNA: TGTGCCATCAGACTAGCGGGAGCCACAGATACGCAGTATTTT